These T cell receptor beta chains were read from a single sample in a study of memory CD4+ T cells and cytomegalovirus serostatus. Clones were read by immunoSEQ multiplex PCR, and TCRdb kept only the in-frame ones, dropping some. The data contain 25,000 to 30,000 clones, 70% to 80% of them singletons. The source material was memory CD4+ T cells from blood. The receptor source for this set is an adult in good health and CMV-seronegative. The CDR3 runs from the conserved cysteine through the conserved F or W. Fields, in order: D gene, CDR3 length, clone size, V gene, J gene, CDR3 protein, CDR3 DNA. The D gene is left open where the match is weak. Some rows have no size entry. The others give once, few or many, or a class for an expanded clone.

>.|17|.|TRBV11-2|TRBJ2-1
CASSLVPQSDTYNEQFF
TGTGCCAGCAGCTTAGTTCCTCAGTCAGATACCTACAATGAGCAGTTCTTC
>TRBD1|14|.|TRBV5-6|TRBJ1-6
CASSSLGQGTPLHF
TGTGCCAGCAGCTCTCTGGGACAGGGAACACCCCTCCACTTT
>.|16|.|TRBV5-1|TRBJ1-3
CASSSLDGYSGNTIYF
TGCGCCAGCAGCTCACTCGACGGATACTCTGGAAACACCATATATTTT
>.|13|.|TRBV7-2|TRBJ1-5
CASSPDRNQPQHF
TGTGCCAGCAGCCCCGACAGGAATCAGCCCCAGCATTTT
>TRBD2|18|.|TRBV5-6|TRBJ2-6
CASSFRKSGAKPLGVLTF
TGTGCCAGCAGCTTCCGAAAAAGCGGGGCCAAGCCCCTCGGCGTCCTGACTTTC
>.|14|.|TRBV2|TRBJ1-6
CASTETVYNSPLHF
TGTGCCAGCACCGAGACAGTCTATAATTCACCCCTCCACTTT
>TRBD2|16|once|TRBV10-3|TRBJ2-7
CASRGTHTSGADEQYF
TGTGCCAGCCGGGGGACGCACACTAGCGGGGCGGATGAGCAGTACTTC
>.|11|.|TRBV7-2|TRBJ2-1
CASSPTFEQFF
TGTGCCAGCAGCCCGACCTTTGAGCAGTTCTTC
>.|14|.|TRBV5-1|TRBJ2-3
CATRGEPSTDTQYF
TGCGCCACCAGGGGGGAACCTAGCACAGATACGCAGTATTTT
>.|14|.|TRBV5-1|TRBJ2-2
CASSLGVRAGELFF
TGCGCCAGCAGCTTGGGGGTTAGGGCCGGGGAGCTGTTTTTT
>.|13|.|TRBV7-9|TRBJ2-7
CASSLAGTYEQYF
TGTGCCAGCAGCTTAGCTGGAACCTACGAGCAGTACTTC
>.|12|once|TRBV19|TRBJ1-1
CASSPRDREAFF
TGTGCCAGTAGTCCCAGGGATCGTGAAGCTTTCTTT
>TRBD1|14|.|TRBV11-3|TRBJ2-7
CASSLDRGRGEQYF
TGTGCCAGCAGCTTAGACAGGGGGCGTGGGGAGCAGTACTTC
>.|15|.|TRBV4-2|TRBJ2-2
CASSQDAGGTGELFF
TGTGCCAGCAGCCAAGATGCAGGGGGGACCGGGGAGCTGTTTTTT
>.|13|.|TRBV7-9|TRBJ1-2
CASSHGSRGGYTF
TGTGCCAGCAGCCACGGCTCGAGAGGGGGCTACACCTTC
>.|15|.|TRBV6-1|TRBJ2-7
CASSELLGQSYEQYF
TGTGCCAGCAGTGAACTCCTAGGACAGAGCTACGAGCAGTACTTC
>.|16|few|TRBV5-6|TRBJ2-1
CASSLILGVSYNEQFF
TGTGCCAGCAGCTTGATTCTAGGGGTGTCCTACAATGAGCAGTTCTTC
>.|17|.|TRBV9|TRBJ1-3
CASSVRVEGTVGNTIYF
TGTGCCAGCAGCGTCCGCGTAGAAGGGACGGTTGGAAACACCATATATTTT
>TRBD1|17|.|TRBV4-2|TRBJ2-3
CASSRQRSGQRADTQYF
TGTGCCAGCAGCCGTCAGCGCTCGGGACAGCGTGCAGATACGCAGTATTTT
>.|13|.|TRBV19|TRBJ2-2
CASSIGGGRELFF
TGTGCCAGTAGTATAGGTGGCGGGCGGGAGCTGTTTTTT
>.|12|once|TRBV29-1|TRBJ1-2
CSARKPSYGYTF
TGCAGCGCCCGTAAACCGTCCTATGGCTACACCTTC
>TRBD2|16|.|TRBV7-2|TRBJ2-1
CASSLSGGPVYNEQFF
TGTGCCAGCAGCTTGAGCGGGGGGCCGGTATACAATGAGCAGTTCTTC
>TRBD1|14|.|TRBV6-1|TRBJ2-7
CASSEGQAGYEQYF
TGTGCCAGCAGTGAGGGACAGGCGGGCTACGAGCAGTACTTC
>TRBD2|16|.|TRBV5-1|TRBJ2-3
CASSFSLAGGTDTQYF
TGCGCCAGCAGCTTTTCCTTAGCGGGGGGCACAGATACGCAGTATTTT
>TRBD1|13|.|TRBV5-4|TRBJ1-2
CASSADRGWGYTF
TGTGCCAGCAGCGCCGACAGGGGTTGGGGCTACACCTTC
>.|17|.|TRBV4-3|TRBJ2-1
CASSQGTGRGPYNEQFF
TGCGCCAGCAGCCAAGGGACGGGGCGGGGGCCCTACAATGAGCAGTTCTTC
>TRBD1|14|.|TRBV10-3|TRBJ2-7
CAISESGTGNEQYF
TGTGCCATCAGTGAGTCCGGGACAGGGAACGAGCAGTACTTC
>.|14|.|TRBV5-1|TRBJ2-2
CAARRGANTGELFF
TGCGCCGCAAGGCGAGGGGCGAACACCGGGGAGCTGTTTTTT
>.|13|few|TRBV18|TRBJ1-5
CASSNEGSQPQHF
TGTGCCAGCTCAAATGAGGGGAGCCAGCCCCAGCATTTT